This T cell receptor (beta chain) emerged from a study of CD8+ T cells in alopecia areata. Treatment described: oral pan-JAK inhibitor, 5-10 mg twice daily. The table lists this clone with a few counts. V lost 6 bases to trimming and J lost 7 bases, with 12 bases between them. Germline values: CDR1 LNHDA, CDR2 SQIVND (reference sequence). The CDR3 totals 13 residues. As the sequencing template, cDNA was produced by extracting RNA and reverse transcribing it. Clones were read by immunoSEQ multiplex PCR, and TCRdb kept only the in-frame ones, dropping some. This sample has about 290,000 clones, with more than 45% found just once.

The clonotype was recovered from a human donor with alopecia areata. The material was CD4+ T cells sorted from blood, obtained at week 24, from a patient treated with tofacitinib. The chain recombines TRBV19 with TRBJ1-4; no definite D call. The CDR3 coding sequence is TGTGCCAGTAGCGCCAGGTTAACTGAAAAACTGTTTTTT. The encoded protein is CASSARLTEKLFF.